This T cell receptor (beta chain) was found in a study of shared clonotypes between healthy human individuals (dated by TCRdb to 2020 to 2022). About the study as a whole: Three men and a couple of women, aged 18 to 49 years, made up the cohort. The study deeply sequenced blood TCR repertoires of several healthy adults to estimate repertoire size and the extent of clonotype sharing between individuals. To increase sequencing depth and limit assay-specific biases, different laboratories used diverse techniques to prepare libraries and sequence TCR repertoires. Leukapheresis yielded between about 0.85 and 9 billion PBMCs per donor.

The donors were healthy, HIV-negative adults who had no recently reported acute infections or vaccinations. All donors were Caucasian adults living in Nashville, Tennessee, USA. For unsorted samples, roughly 91 million PBMCs were counted, and genomic DNA was extracted using the QIAamp DNA Blood Mini kit. Blood was collected by leukapheresis, and PBMCs were isolated by Ficoll-Histopaque density gradient centrifugation and then cryopreserved in liquid nitrogen vapor phase. Inclusive of the bounding cysteine and phenylalanine, the CDR3 is 12 residues long. Of all the DNA, just the CDR3 is kept, 36 bases in frame from base 1. The CDR1 and CDR2 encoded by the germline V gene are MNHNS and SASEGT. Between the V and J ends, shortened by 6 bases and 4 bases respectively, the junction contains 6 bases. Using the deep immunoSEQ assay, multiplex PCR amplified TCR CDR3 regions from genomic DNA. For each cell subset, the extracted genomic DNA was distributed evenly across all wells of several immunoSEQ 96-well plates, and each plate served as one replicate. For unsorted PBMC, 300 ng genomic DNA, equal to roughly 33,000 T cell genomes, was loaded into each replicate PCR. Genomic DNA from unsorted PBMC was sequenced over ten immunoSEQ deep assay plates. Purified libraries were quantified with a Qubit 3.0 fluorometer, sized on a Bioanalyzer 2100, and re-quantified with the KAPA Library Quantification kit. A separate single-read 150-cycle Illumina NextSeq 550 flow cell was used to sequence each immunoSEQ 96-well plate. Processing in the source paper ran as follows. Because the immunoSEQ output held only junctional sequences and lacked quality scores, the filtering could not match the filtering applied to full-length reads. Sequences were annotated with PyIR, a Python wrapper for IgBLAST v1.9, using IMGT germline references to assign V/J genes and CDR3. Reads with weak V/J assignments (E-value above 1e-6), missing CDR3, stop codons, out-of-frame junctions, or ambiguous translated residues were removed. V3J clonotypes were defined as sequences sharing an identical inferred V gene, J gene, and CDR3 amino acid sequence. Percentage overlap between repertoires was computed as shared unique clonotypes divided by the size of the smaller repertoire. RTK rarefaction, the Chao1 estimator, and Recon v2.1 estimates of unobserved clonotypes were used to assess repertoire richness. This immuneACCESS table, as held by TCRdb, lists in-frame sequences with V and J called but not all clones. Of the missing ones, under half trace to an unresolved V gene in checked studies; the others have no known cause. The V and J calls and the clone size are those of that table, but D and trimming were determined from the DNA. The sample records over 400,000 clones, 81% of which are singletons. The ten most abundant clones make up 12% of the sample.

Details on this clone: There is no known antigen for this receptor. The sample holds no much larger clone one base away, and base qualities are not on file.

General conclusions and limits of the study: Based on pairwise subsampling, the degree of clonotype sharing among donors was expected to be affected by sequencing depth. The genetic and exposure-history diversity represented was limited by the small number of donors. Sampling was limited to blood, and TCR repertoires in tissue likely differ from TCR repertoires in blood.

Sequencing was done on a sample of PBMCs. The TCR sequence derives from a woman aged 40 to 50 in good health. Some clones in this sample may be carry-over from other donors' samples. The chain is made from TRBV6-1 and TRBJ1-4, with the D gene not confidently named. The DNA sequence follows: TGTGCCAGCAGACGGAATAATGAAAAACTGTTTTTT. This sequence encodes CASRRNNEKLFF.